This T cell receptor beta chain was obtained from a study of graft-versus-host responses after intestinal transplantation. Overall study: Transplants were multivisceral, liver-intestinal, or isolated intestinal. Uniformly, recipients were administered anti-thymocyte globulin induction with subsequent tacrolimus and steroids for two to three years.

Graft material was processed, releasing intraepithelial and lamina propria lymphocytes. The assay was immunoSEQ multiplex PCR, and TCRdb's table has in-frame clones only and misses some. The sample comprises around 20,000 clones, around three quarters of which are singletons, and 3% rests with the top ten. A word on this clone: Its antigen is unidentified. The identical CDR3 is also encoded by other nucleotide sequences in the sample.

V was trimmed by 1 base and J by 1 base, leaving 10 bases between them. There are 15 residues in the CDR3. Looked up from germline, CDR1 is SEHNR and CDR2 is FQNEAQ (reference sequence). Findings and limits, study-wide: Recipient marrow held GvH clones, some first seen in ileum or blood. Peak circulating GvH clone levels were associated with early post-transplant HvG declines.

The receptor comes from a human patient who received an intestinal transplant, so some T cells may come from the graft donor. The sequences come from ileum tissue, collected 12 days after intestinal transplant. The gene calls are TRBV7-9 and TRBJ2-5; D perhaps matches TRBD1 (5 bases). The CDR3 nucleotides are TGTGCCAGCAGCTTAGACAGGACGACCCAAGAGACCCAGTACTTC. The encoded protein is CASSLDRTTQETQYF.